This T cell receptor (beta chain) stems from a study of blood T cell repertoires in COVID-19. Measured with immunoSEQ multiplex PCR; TCRdb has only the in-frame clones, and not every one. The data hold fewer than 200,000 clones, with around 90% observed a single time. V lost 1 base to trimming and J lost 4 bases; unmatched junction nucleotides: 2. Germline V lookup: CDR1 SGHTA, CDR2 FQGTGA. The CDR3 is made up of 15 amino acids. The specimen sequenced was peripheral blood. The receptor comes from a man in his fifties or sixties with acute or convalescent COVID-19. V usage is TRBV7-3 and J usage is TRBJ2-1; 9 bases match TRBD2. CDR3 bases: TGTGCCAGCAGCTTAAGACTAGCGGAGTACAATGAGCAGTTCTTC. Translating it yields CASSLRLAEYNEQFF.